Below, 15 T cell receptor beta chains from the same sample are listed, as sequenced in a study of control samples from healthy donors and cancer patients. Here immunoSEQ multiplex PCR was the method, and the copy in TCRdb shows in-frame clones only, minus some. The sample lists under 150,000 clones; 89% were seen once. The sample was PBMCs. Receptors originate from a man between 50 and 59 years old with head and neck cancer.

The CDR3 DNA reads as TGTGCCAGCAGCCAGGGGGACAGGGTTCTCTCCTACGAGCAGTACTTC. Amino acids: CASSQGDRVLSYEQYF. V usage is TRBV4-2 and J usage is TRBJ2-7; 9 bases are shared with TRBD1. Unmatched junction bases numbered 6, after V lost 3 bases and J lost 0 bases. The germline V gene has CDR1 LGHNA and CDR2 YNFKEQ. The CDR3 runs to 16 residues.

The rearrangement links TRBV4-1 to TRBJ2-3; 7 bases fit TRBD1. The V segment lost 4 bases and the J segment 3 bases; nucleotides outside the gene matches: 10. The CDR3 has 16 residues. In germline, CDR1 is MGHRA, CDR2 YSYEKL. CDR3 amino acids: CASSRDSGTKTDTQYF. DNA for the CDR3: TGCGCCAGCAGCCGGGACAGCGGTACGAAGACAGATACGCAGTATTTT.

Worth noting for this clone: One junction end does not reproduce the germline sequence, and a read error may be involved. This rearrangement joins TRBV11-3 to TRBJ1-3; D not resolved. This CDR3 region has 15 residues. Germline CDR1 is SGHNT and CDR2 is YENEEA. CDR3 coding DNA: TGTGCCAGCAGCCTAGACGGCCTCTCTGGAAACACCATATATTTT. Amino acid sequence: CASSLDGLSGNTIYF.

The chain is built from TRBV6-5 and TRBJ2-2; 8 nucleotides match TRBD1. Germline V gene data show CDR1 as MNHEY and CDR2 as SVGAGI. V was pared by 3 bases and J by 8 bases, with 8 bases of the junction left unmatched. This CDR3 region has 15 residues. Here the CDR3 DNA reads TGTGCCAGCAGTTATTGGCAGGGGGCCTCGGGGGAGCTGTTTTTT. Its translation is CASSYWQGASGELFF.

This chain joins TRBV12-3 or TRBV12-4 and TRBJ1-1; D call uncertain. This CDR3 contains 12 residues. Deletions cut 1 base from V and 6 bases from J, with 6 bases between. The CDR3 spells CASSLGSAEAFF. In DNA, the CDR3 is TGTGCCAGCAGTTTAGGGTCCGCTGAAGCTTTCTTT.

The V gene is TRBV19, the J gene TRBJ2-1, with 11 bases aligning to TRBD2. Germline V lookup: CDR1 LNHDA, CDR2 SQIVND (reference sequence). After removal of 4 bases from V and 9 bases from J, the junction contained 8 bases not matched to a gene. This CDR3 has 15 amino acids. The CDR3 coding sequence is TGTGCCAGTAGTACCTCCACTAGCGGGGGTGGTGAGCAGTTCTTC. Its translation is CASSTSTSGGGEQFF.

The J gene is TRBJ2-7, the V gene TRBV5-4; D uncertain. Germline CDR1 is SGHNT and CDR2 is YYREEE (reference sequence). This CDR3 comprises 13 residues. Trimming pared 0 bases from V and 2 bases from J, leaving 6 bases between. CDR3 protein: CASSLDQTYEQYF. The CDR3 DNA reads TGTGCCAGCAGCTTGGATCAGACCTACGAGCAGTACTTC.

The CDR3 sequence is CATKFSRDMASGANVLTF. The CDR3 coding sequence is TGCGCCACCAAATTTTCCCGGGACATGGCCTCTGGGGCCAACGTCCTGACTTTC. J is TRBJ2-6 and V is TRBV10-2, with a tentative D call TRBD1 (6 bases). V was pared by 10 bases and J by 0 bases, with 22 bases between. The CDR3 is 18 amino acids. From germline, CDR1 is WSHSY and CDR2 SAAADI.

This sequence joins TRBV28 and TRBJ1-2, with D possibly matching TRBD1 (5 bases). Per germline, CDR1 MDHEN and CDR2 SYDVKM. This CDR3 region has 14 residues. V was pared by 8 bases and J by 1 base, with 14 bases between. CDR3 in DNA: TGTGCCAGCGGTTCCAGGGACGATAACTATGGCTACACCTTC. Its translation: CASGSRDDNYGYTF.

Remarks on this clone: A junction end diverges from the germline sequence, so it may reflect a read error. Distinct nucleotide sequences in the sample also encode this CDR3. The rearrangement uses TRBV5-1 and TRBJ1-4, with TRBD1 identical over 8 bases. This CDR3 is 17 amino acids long. Germline lookup yields CDR1 SGHRS and CDR2 YFSETQ. The CDR3 DNA reads as TGCGCCAGCAGCTTGGGCGGGACAGGAACAACTAATGAAAAGCTGTTTTTT. As protein: CASSLGGTGTTNEKLFF. Full variable domain (rest looked up from reference TRBV5-1 and TRBJ1-4): KAGVTQTPRYLIKTRGQQVTLSCSPISGHRSVSWYQQTPGQGLQFLFEYFSETQRNKGNFPGRFSGRQFSNSRSEMNVSTLELGDSALYLCASSLGGTGTTNEKLFFGSGTQLSVL.

The chain couples TRBV24-1 to TRBJ1-2; 7 bases map to TRBD1. The CDR3 covers 15 residues. Losses at the gene ends were 1 base for V and 3 bases for J; bases not matched to a gene: 4. Per the germline V gene, CDR1 is KGHDR and CDR2 is SFDVKD. The chain's CDR3 is CATSDFRGTHYGYTF. DNA for the CDR3: TGTGCCACCAGTGATTTCAGGGGGACTCACTATGGCTACACCTTC.

The chain employs TRBV27 and TRBJ2-1; D may match TRBD1 or TRBD2 (7 bases each). Germline V gives CDR1 MNHEY, CDR2 SMNVEV (reference sequence). The CDR3 runs to 14 residues. The V gene lost 3 bases and the J gene lost 6 bases, with 12 bases spanning the gap. The CDR3 protein is CASSFRGGPNEQFF. The CDR3 DNA sequence: TGTGCCAGCAGTTTCAGGGGGGGGCCCAATGAGCAGTTCTTC.

V and J are TRBV7-6 and TRBJ2-5, with 11 bases identical to TRBD2. CDR1 and CDR2 from the germline V gene are SGHVS and FNYEAQ. The CDR3 has 15 amino acids. V was pared by 4 bases and J by 2 bases, with 3 bases of the junction left unmatched. This CDR3 is CASSWGLAVQETQYF. In DNA, the CDR3 is TGTGCCAGCAGCTGGGGACTAGCGGTACAAGAGACCCAGTACTTC.

The chain links TRBV19 to TRBJ1-5; 9 nucleotides match TRBD1. The CDR3 is made up of 17 amino acids. Germline V gives CDR1 LNHDA, CDR2 SQIVND (reference sequence). Unmatched junction bases numbered 10, after V lost 7 bases and J lost 0 bases. The DNA of the CDR3 is TGTGCCAGTATAGGGGGACAGGGTGAGGCTAGCAATCAGCCCCAGCATTTT. Protein: CASIGGQGEASNQPQHF.

The rearrangement uses TRBV3-1 (or the pseudogene TRBV3-2) and TRBJ2-2; 9 bases are a match to TRBD2. V shed 4 bases and J 6 bases; nucleotides not matched to a gene: 15. This CDR3 contains 18 residues. Germline V gene lookup returns CDR1 LGHDT and CDR2 YNNKEL (reference sequence). CDR3 sequence reads: CASSPLLAGVGYAGELFF. The CDR3 DNA reads as TGTGCCAGCAGCCCCCTTTTAGCGGGAGTGGGGTATGCCGGGGAGCTGTTTTTT.